One and the same sample provided the 9 T cell receptor beta chains below, sequenced in a study of cytotoxic CD8 clonotypes in ibrutinib-treated CLL. Clones were read by immunoSEQ multiplex PCR, and TCRdb kept only the in-frame ones, dropping some. The top ten clones hold roughly 13% of a sample with 130,000 or so clones, approximately 80% of them seen once. Sequenced here: PBMCs, sampled after 12 months of ibrutinib treatment. The receptor source for this set is a human donor with chronic lymphocytic leukemia.

The CDR3 sequence: CASSQVGGDHYEQYF. The CDR3 region has the DNA TGCGCCAGCAGCCAAGTGGGCGGAGACCACTACGAGCAGTACTTC. This chain joins TRBV4-1 and TRBJ2-7; unclear D gene. Germline loops: CDR1 MGHRA, CDR2 YSYEKL. Trimming took off 1 base at V and 3 bases at J, with 13 bases between the two ends. The CDR3 extends over 15 amino acids.

The chain joins TRBV14 to TRBJ1-1; D gene unclear. Germline V gene data show CDR1 as SGHDN and CDR2 as FVKESK. V shed 3 bases and J shed 5 bases, with 7 bases lying between them. The CDR3 is 12 amino acids. Here the CDR3 reads CASSHEVTEAFF. CDR3 nucleotides: TGTGCCAGCAGCCATGAGGTTACTGAAGCTTTCTTT.

This clone was counted a single time. V gene TRBV2 combines with J gene TRBJ1-4; D remains unclear. CDR1 and CDR2 from the germline V gene are SNHLY and FYNNEI. The CDR3 sequence is 14 residues long. Trimming removed 6 bases at V and 2 bases at J, with 10 bases between. In DNA, the CDR3 is TGTGCCAGCAGAGAACAGTCCACTAATGAAAAACTGTTTTTT. As protein: CASREQSTNEKLFF. The full variable domain, with the rest looked up from reference TRBV2 and TRBJ1-4, is EPEVTQTPSHQVTQMGQEVILRCVPISNHLYFYWYRQILGQKVEFLVSFYNNEISEKSEIFDDQFSVERPDGSNFTLKIRSTKLEDSAMYFCASREQSTNEKLFFGSGTQLSVL.

The rearrangement links TRBV19 to TRBJ2-2; possible D gene TRBD2, 6 bases. The CDR3 is 16 residues long. Trimming pared 1 base from V and 1 base from J, leaving 10 bases between. Germline loops: CDR1 LNHDA, CDR2 SQIVND (reference sequence). The CDR3 coding sequence is TGTGCCAGTAGTATAGGGAGGGCTCTGAACACCGGGGAGCTGTTTTTT. It encodes CASSIGRALNTGELFF. The whole variable domain, remainder taken from reference TRBV19 and TRBJ2-2, is DGGITQSPKYLFRKEGQNVTLSCEQNLNHDAMYWYRQDPGQGLRLIYYSQIVNDFQKGDIAEGYSVSREKKESFPLTVTSAQKNPTAFYLCASSIGRALNTGELFFGEGSRLTVL.

J is TRBJ1-5 and V is TRBV4-3; a possible D gene is TRBD1 (5 bases). Germline V gene lookup returns CDR1 LGHNA and CDR2 YSLEER. The CDR3 sequence is 15 residues long. V lost 3 bases and J lost 3, with 12 bases in between. The CDR3: CASSQTRGLNQPQHF. CDR3 DNA sequence: TGCGCCAGCAGCCAGACGCGGGGCCTCAATCAGCCCCAGCATTTT.

This sequence joins TRBV29-1 and TRBJ2-7, with a possible D match to TRBD2 (6 bases). Trimming took 0 bases from V and 0 from J, leaving 9 bases between them. The CDR3 runs 14 residues. Germline V gene lookup returns CDR1 SQVTM and CDR2 ANQGSEA. The CDR3 DNA reads TGCAGCGTTGAAGATAAGACTAGCTCCTACGAGCAGTACTTC. Its translation is CSVEDKTSSYEQYF.

The sample holds one count of this clone. The chain carries TRBV9 and TRBJ2-3, with D uncertain. V was trimmed by 4 bases and J by 1 base, leaving 10 bases between them. The CDR3 covers 14 residues. Germline V gene lookup returns CDR1 SGDLS and CDR2 YYNGEE. Here the CDR3 reads CASSIRGGTDTQYF. For the CDR3, the DNA is TGTGCCAGCAGCATACGAGGTGGCACAGATACGCAGTATTTT.

The V and J genes are TRBV11-2 and TRBJ2-7; 7 positions match TRBD2. CDR3 length: 17 residues. CDR1 is SGHAT, CDR2 FQNNGV, per germline. V lost 2 bases, J lost 2 bases, and 12 bases stayed unmatched. The CDR3 protein is CASSLSGGSNFPYEQYF. CDR3 coding DNA: TGTGCCAGCAGCTTATCGGGCGGGAGTAATTTCCCCTACGAGCAGTACTTC.

CDR3 protein: CASSFDQGGDYEQYF. The CDR3 DNA is TGTGCCAGCAGCTTCGATCAGGGGGGTGACTACGAGCAGTACTTC. The V gene is TRBV11-2, the J gene TRBJ2-7; tentatively, D is TRBD1 (7 bases). The germline V and J ends were trimmed by 3 bases and 3 bases, with 15 bases remaining between them. The germline CDR1 and CDR2 sequences are SGHAT and FQNNGV. This CDR3 region has 15 residues.